The entry that follows covers one T cell receptor beta chain sequence. Antigen: not known. The sample comes from a study of cytomegalovirus exposure and HLA in healthy donors. 13 Jbeta primers and 60 Vbeta primers were used for the PCR. In the original analysis: In a later analysis, around 87 million unique TCR beta chains included roughly 11 million shared by two or more donors. Using immunoSEQ multiplex PCR, the repertoire was profiled, and TCRdb retains in-frame clones only, with some absent. D and trimming were read from the DNA, whereas the V and J calls and clone size are those reported in that table. The data contain over 200,000 clones, around four fifths of them singletons. The study's findings and limits: Altogether, more than 150 TCR beta chains were recorded as cytomegalovirus-associated.

Trimming left V 6 bases short and J 2 bases short, with 20 bases between. CDR1 and CDR2 (germline): ENHRY, SYGVKD. The CDR3 totals 16 residues. Sequencing was performed on PBMCs. V gene TRBV10-3 combines with J gene TRBJ2-7; maybe TRBD1 (7 bases). The origin of this receptor is a woman aged 60 to 75 in good health and CMV-seropositive. The DNA of the CDR3 is TGTGCCATCAGCCGCGGGACAGTGGGGTTCGCCTACGAGCAGTACTTC. Protein: CAISRGTVGFAYEQYF.